The next 28 T cell receptor beta chains were all read from a single sample in a study of T-cell reconstitution after alpha-beta-depleted transplantation in children. Unique molecular identifiers were built into the TCRbeta library. TCRdb re-analysed the PCR reads in MiXCR, keeping a single row per CDR3 protein. The profile shows approximately 430,000 distinct CDR3 sequences, about 16% of them singletons. Sequenced here: PBMCs, mostly from graft donor cells, sampled 360 days after TCRalphabeta/CD19-depleted stem cell transplant. The receptors derive from a boy younger than two who had a stem cell transplant for Wiskott-Aldrich syndrome, so the T cells may come from the graft donor.

The rearrangement joins TRBV7-2 to TRBJ2-5; D may correspond to TRBD1 or TRBD2 (6 bases each). V dropped 6 bases and J dropped 4 bases, with 18 bases sitting between them. There are 15 residues in the CDR3. Germline CDR1 and CDR2: SGHTA and FQGNSA. The CDR3 region has the DNA TGTGCCAGCAGTCCTAGGGGGGCGGAGGTAGAGACCCAGTACTTC. Its protein product is CASSPRGAEVETQYF.

This clonotype has more than one count but fewer than ten. The rearrangement links TRBV7-9 to TRBJ2-1; the D is unclear. The CDR3 totals 14 residues. V was clipped by 0 bases and J by 7 bases, with 10 bases between them. Per germline, CDR1 SEHNR and CDR2 FQNEAQ (reference sequence). CDR3: CASSLAETDNEQFF. The CDR3 bases are TGTGCCAGCAGCTTAGCTGAAACGGATAATGAGCAGTTCTTC.

This chain connects TRBV24-1 to TRBJ2-1; the D is unclear. Trimming pared 0 bases from V and 7 bases from J, leaving 0 bases between. The CDR3 contains 11 residues. In germline, CDR1 is KGHDR, CDR2 SFDVKD. CDR3 sequence (DNA): TGTGCCACCAGTGATTTGAATGAGCAGTTCTTC. This gives the protein CATSDLNEQFF.

This clonotype has more than one count but fewer than ten. This chain links TRBV12-3 or TRBV12-4 with TRBJ1-2; D is undetermined. The V gene lost 7 bases and the J gene lost 2 bases, with 14 bases spanning the gap. CDR3 length: 14 amino acids. The DNA of the CDR3 is TGTGCCAGCACCTTCCGGAAAGGGAACTATGGCTACACCTTC. Its translation: CASTFRKGNYGYTF.

The chain recombines TRBV20-1 with TRBJ2-7, with 7 bases matching TRBD1. Germline assignment: CDR1 DFQATT and CDR2 SNEGSKA (reference sequence). With V trimmed by 3 bases and J by 3 bases, 11 bases remained unmatched. The length of the CDR3 is 15 residues. The CDR3 sequence is CSASKNPRGNYEQYF. Written as DNA, the CDR3 is TGCAGTGCTAGTAAGAATCCCAGGGGGAACTACGAGCAGTACTTC.

This clonotype has more than one count but fewer than ten. V gene TRBV12-3 or TRBV12-4 combines with J gene TRBJ1-6; D is ambiguous. The CDR3 loop spans 14 amino acids. The V end lost 3 bases, the J end lost 9 bases, and 12 bases lay between the germline ends. In nucleotides, the CDR3 is TGTGCCAGCAGTTTCCGACCCCGCGGTTCACCCCTCCACTTT. It yields the protein CASSFRPRGSPLHF.

The CDR3 DNA follows: TGTGCCAGCAATCGAGCGGCTTCCTACAATGAGCAGTTCTTC. Translating gives CASNRAASYNEQFF. The chain recombines TRBV12-3 or TRBV12-4 with TRBJ2-1; possible D gene TRBD2, 5 bases. The CDR3 length is 14 residues. Deletions cut 7 bases from V and 1 base from J, with 11 bases between.

The chain carries TRBV6-1 and TRBJ2-3; D might be TRBD1 or TRBD2, each matching 5 bases. The length of the CDR3 is 13 residues. V was cut by 10 bases and J by 7 bases, with 18 bases left in between. Germline V lookup: CDR1 MNHNS, CDR2 SASEGT. In DNA form, the CDR3 reads TGTGCCATCAAGGCTAGCATGGGGCATACGCAGTATTTT. Amino acid sequence: CAIKASMGHTQYF.

The sample holds a few counts of this clonotype. V is TRBV5-4 and J is TRBJ2-1, with a possible D match to TRBD2 (5 bases). Per the germline V gene, CDR1 is SGHNT and CDR2 is YYREEE (reference sequence). V dropped 2 bases and J dropped 1 base, with 10 bases sitting between them. The CDR3 totals 15 residues. The CDR3 region is CASSFGRVSYNEQFF. The DNA for the CDR3 is TGTGCCAGCAGCTTTGGGCGGGTATCCTACAATGAGCAGTTCTTC. The variable domain in full, completed from reference TRBV5-4 and TRBJ2-1, reads ETGVTQSPTHLIKTRGQQVTLRCSSQSGHNTVSWYQQALGQGPQFIFQYYREEENGRGNFPPRFSGLQFPNYSSELNVNALELDDSALYLCASSFGRVSYNEQFFGPGTRLTVL.

The chain is built from TRBV5-1 and TRBJ2-7; D is undetermined. The CDR3 runs 15 residues. Trimming pared 3 bases from V and 0 bases from J, leaving 13 bases between. Germline CDR1 and CDR2: SGHRS and YFSETQ. The CDR3 bases are TGCGCCAGCAGCTCTGTAAGGAAGGGCTCCTACGAGCAGTACTTC. Protein product: CASSSVRKGSYEQYF.

This chain joins TRBV29-1 and TRBJ2-2, with 8 bases aligning to TRBD2. The CDR3 is 16 residues long. Germline assignment: CDR1 SQVTM and CDR2 ANQGSEA. V was clipped by 6 bases and J by 2 bases; unmatched bases: 11. DNA for the CDR3: TGCAGCGTCGCACCGGGACTAGGAGCTAACACCGGGGAGCTGTTTTTT. Translation: CSVAPGLGANTGELFF.

In its sample, this clonotype was seen a few times. This chain links TRBV5-1 with TRBJ1-1; unclear D gene. CDR1 is SGHRS and CDR2 is YFSETQ in the germline V gene. V was shortened by 0 bases and J by 0 bases, with 9 bases between the two germline ends. The CDR3 contains 15 residues. The CDR3 coding sequence is TGCGCCAGCAGCTTGGGCCACCTATTGAACACTGAAGCTTTCTTT. It encodes CASSLGHLLNTEAFF.

This clonotype turned up a few times. This rearrangement joins TRBV28 to TRBJ2-3; D assignment may be TRBD1 or TRBD2 (5 bases each). V lost 7 bases and J lost 3, with 17 bases in between. Looked up from germline, CDR1 is MDHEN and CDR2 is SYDVKM. The CDR3 totals 15 residues. CDR3 in amino acids: CASNLGAGRTDTQYF. CDR3 coding DNA: TGTGCCAGCAACCTTGGGGCGGGCCGTACAGATACGCAGTATTTT. Filled out from reference TRBV28 and TRBJ2-3, the complete variable domain reads DVKVTQSSRYLVKRTGEKVFLECVQDMDHENMFWYRQDPGLGLRLIYFSYDVKMKEKGDIPEGYSVSREKKERFSLILESASTNQTSMYLCASNLGAGRTDTQYFGPGTRLTVL.

The rearrangement joins TRBV2 to TRBJ2-5; possibly TRBD1 for D (5 bases). The CDR3 spans 13 residues. V was trimmed by 7 bases and J by 2 bases, leaving 11 bases between them. Per the germline V gene, CDR1 is SNHLY and CDR2 is FYNNEI. The CDR3 DNA reads TGTGCCAGCACCGCAGGGTGGCAAGAGACCCAGTACTTC. As protein: CASTAGWQETQYF.

The gene calls are TRBV15 and TRBJ1-4; D gene unclear. V was clipped by 0 bases and J by 7 bases, with 12 bases between them. The CDR3 loop spans 15 amino acids. The V gene's germline CDR1 is LNHNV and CDR2 YYDKDF (reference sequence). The CDR3 protein is CATSRDYEYSEKLFF. In DNA form, the CDR3 reads TGTGCCACCAGCAGAGATTATGAGTACTCTGAAAAACTGTTTTTT.

The CDR3 sequence is CASSLEGGLRNQPQHF. CDR3 DNA sequence: TGTGCCAGCAGCTTAGAGGGAGGCTTGCGCAATCAGCCCCAGCATTTT. This chain connects TRBV7-6 to TRBJ1-5; D unclear. The CDR3 runs to 16 residues. The V end was cut by 1 base, the J end by 2 bases, with 12 bases between. The germline V gene has CDR1 SGHVS and CDR2 FNYEAQ.

This chain connects TRBV20-1 to TRBJ1-1, with TRBD1 matching over 11 bases. This CDR3 contains 16 residues. CDR1 and CDR2 (germline): DFQATT, SNEGSKA (reference sequence). After removal of 1 base from V and 6 bases from J, the junction contained 10 bases not matched to a gene. This CDR3 is CSARVGTGGPVAEAFF. The CDR3 DNA is TGCAGTGCTAGAGTAGGGACAGGGGGTCCTGTCGCTGAAGCTTTCTTT.

There are a few counts of this clonotype. V usage is TRBV7-9 and J usage is TRBJ2-1, with 7 bases aligning to TRBD2. From germline, CDR1 is SEHNR and CDR2 FQNEAQ (reference sequence). The CDR3 runs to 13 residues. J gave up 10 bases and V 4 bases, and 7 bases lay outside the gene matches. CDR3 sequence reads: CASSSRWGGEQFF. DNA of the CDR3: TGTGCCAGCAGCTCGAGATGGGGAGGGGAGCAGTTCTTC.

This clonotype appeared many times. The chain employs TRBV27 and TRBJ2-2; D is possibly TRBD2 (6 bases). CDR3 length: 14 residues. Deletions cut 3 bases from V and 7 bases from J, with 12 bases between. Germline CDR1 is MNHEY and CDR2 is SMNVEV (reference sequence). CDR3 region: CASSFQRAHGELFF. The CDR3 region has the DNA TGTGCCAGCAGTTTCCAGCGGGCCCACGGGGAGCTGTTTTTT.

This chain links TRBV2 with TRBJ2-1; D is undetermined. The CDR3 consists of 15 residues. Trimming removed 3 bases from V and 8 bases from J, with 17 bases in between. Germline CDR1 is SNHLY and CDR2 is FYNNEI. CDR3 DNA: TGTGCCAGCAGTGATGTTGCGTTGAGGCCCCATGAGCAGTTCTTC. Its protein is CASSDVALRPHEQFF.

V gene TRBV2 combines with J gene TRBJ2-2, with D possibly matching TRBD2 (5 bases). This CDR3 spans 12 amino acids. Germline-derived CDR1 and CDR2 are SNHLY and FYNNEI. The CDR3 region is CAARRTAGELFF. The CDR3, as DNA: TGTGCAGCCAGGAGGACGGCCGGGGAGCTGTTTTTT.

This sequence joins TRBV12-3 or TRBV12-4 and TRBJ2-7, with TRBD2 as a possible D gene (6 bases). Trimming cost V 5 bases and J 6 bases, with 14 bases left between them. The CDR3 consists of 13 residues. DNA for the CDR3: TGTGCCAGCAGTCAGGGCACTAGCTTCGAGCAGTACTTC. Protein product: CASSQGTSFEQYF.

This clonotype was seen a few times. The chain carries TRBV11-2 and TRBJ2-7, with 7 nucleotides matching TRBD2. V lost 3 bases, J lost 4 bases, and 12 bases stayed unmatched. CDR3 length equals 16 residues. Looked up from germline, CDR1 is SGHAT and CDR2 is FQNNGV. The CDR3 is CASSFRSVRTRYEQYF. For the CDR3, the DNA is TGTGCCAGCAGCTTCCGAAGTGTAAGGACTAGGTACGAGCAGTACTTC. Filled out from reference TRBV11-2 and TRBJ2-7, the complete variable domain reads EAGVAQSPRYKIIEKRQSVAFWCNPISGHATLYWYQQILGQGPKLLIQFQNNGVVDDSQLPKDRFSAERLKGVDSTLKIQPAKLEDSAVYLCASSFRSVRTRYEQYFGPGTRLTVT.

This chain links TRBV12-3 or TRBV12-4 with TRBJ2-7; D possibly uses TRBD1 or TRBD2 (6 bases each). V shed 0 bases and J shed 0 bases, with 9 bases lying between them. This CDR3 region has 15 residues. The CDR3 loop reads CASSLAGGLSYEQYF. CDR3 bases: TGTGCCAGCAGTTTAGCAGGGGGGCTCTCCTACGAGCAGTACTTC.

Ten or more counts support this clonotype. CDR3 loop: CATSRDTGELFF. DNA of the CDR3: TGTGCCACCAGCAGAGACACCGGGGAGCTGTTTTTT. This rearrangement joins TRBV15 to TRBJ2-2; no reliable D call. The V end lost 0 bases, the J end lost 4 bases, and 0 bases lay between the germline ends. Germline CDR1 and CDR2: LNHNV and YYDKDF (reference sequence). This CDR3 comprises 12 residues.

In its sample, this clonotype is medium-sized (0.01 to 0.1%). The chain couples TRBV28 to TRBJ2-1; 11 positions agree with TRBD1. CDR1 is MDHEN and CDR2 is SYDVKM in the germline V gene. V gave up 1 base and J gave up 15 bases; unmatched junction bases: 14. This CDR3 region has 16 residues. The CDR3 sequence is CASSLYPDGTGGSGFF. The CDR3 DNA follows: TGTGCCAGCAGTTTATACCCGGACGGGACAGGGGGTTCGGGGTTCTTC.

This clonotype was found a few times. The rearrangement joins TRBV20-1 to TRBJ2-2; 8 bases align to TRBD2. This CDR3 has 16 amino acids. Germline CDR1 is DFQATT and CDR2 is SNEGSKA (reference sequence). J gave up 2 bases and V 2 bases, and 7 bases lay outside the gene matches. The CDR3, as DNA: TGCAGTGCTAGACCCCGGGGGGGGGGCAACACCGGGGAGCTGTTTTTT. It yields the protein CSARPRGGGNTGELFF.

This chain links TRBV7-2 with TRBJ2-7; 12 bases line up with TRBD2. After removal of 5 bases from V and 4 bases from J, the junction contained 6 bases not matched to a gene. The CDR3 runs to 15 residues. Germline V gives CDR1 SGHTA, CDR2 FQGNSA. CDR3 in DNA: TGTGCCAGCAGCCCCAGGACTAGCGGGAAATACGAGCAGTACTTC. It specifies CASSPRTSGKYEQYF.